Below are 16 T cell receptor beta chains sequenced from a single sample in a study of blood T cell repertoires in COVID-19. Using immunoSEQ multiplex PCR, the repertoire was profiled, and TCRdb retains in-frame clones only, with some absent. The table lists 55,000 to 65,000 clones, around 80% of them singletons. The material sequenced was peripheral blood. The receptors shown here come from a man aged 55 to 70 with acute or convalescent COVID-19.

This clone was found once. The chain joins TRBV29-1 to TRBJ1-1; possibly TRBD1 for D (6 bases). V was clipped by 2 bases and J by 3 bases, with 13 bases between them. The germline V gene has CDR1 SQVTM and CDR2 ANQGSEA. The CDR3 extends over 14 amino acids. The CDR3 reads CSVERGQWDTEAFF. CDR3 bases: TGCAGCGTTGAAAGGGGACAATGGGACACTGAAGCTTTCTTT.

V and J are TRBV7-2 and TRBJ1-3; TRBD1 might be the D (6 bases). Germline V gives CDR1 SGHTA, CDR2 FQGNSA. Trimming stripped 4 bases from V and 4 bases from J, with 11 bases between. CDR3 length: 14 amino acids. This CDR3 is CASSSRGAGNTIYF. In DNA form, the CDR3 reads TGTGCCAGCAGCTCCCGGGGGGCCGGAAACACCATATATTTT.

The chain uses TRBV5-6 and TRBJ1-2; D is unresolved. The length of the CDR3 is 13 residues. V shed 0 bases and J shed 7 bases, with 10 bases lying between them. The V gene's germline CDR1 is SGHDT and CDR2 YYEEEE. CDR3 in amino acids: CASSLGGLLGYTF. The CDR3 DNA is TGTGCCAGCAGCTTGGGCGGGTTGCTTGGCTACACCTTC.

This clone has just a few counts. The chain has TRBV6-5 and TRBJ1-6, with no clear D. V was cut by 6 bases and J by 9 bases, with 18 bases left in between. The CDR3 is 15 residues long. Looked up from germline, CDR1 is MNHEY and CDR2 is SVGAGI. CDR3 nucleotide sequence: TGTGCCAGCAGCCTGGGCCAACAGTCCGGTTCACCCCTCCACTTT. Translating it yields CASSLGQQSGSPLHF.

This clone was counted many times. The V and J genes are TRBV7-9 and TRBJ1-4, with 8 bases fitting TRBD1. With V trimmed by 5 bases and J by 4 bases, 3 bases remained unmatched. The CDR3 is made up of 14 amino acids. Per the germline V gene, CDR1 is SEHNR and CDR2 is FQNEAQ (reference sequence). CDR3 sequence: CASSRGQGNEKLFF. DNA of the CDR3: TGTGCCAGCAGCCGCGGACAGGGTAATGAAAAACTGTTTTTT.

This chain joins TRBV20-1 and TRBJ2-7; 7 bases fit TRBD1. Losses at the gene ends were 3 bases for V and 5 bases for J; bases not matched to a gene: 7. Germline assignment: CDR1 DFQATT and CDR2 SNEGSKA (reference sequence). The length of the CDR3 is 13 residues. The CDR3 region has the DNA TGCAGTGCTAGTACAGGGGCCCTCAACGAGCAGTACTTC. This gives the protein CSASTGALNEQYF.

This clone turned up a few times. This chain links TRBV4-2 with TRBJ2-1; 11 bases align to TRBD2. CDR1 and CDR2 from the germline V gene are LGHNA and YNFKEQ. The CDR3 is made up of 16 amino acids. V lost 1 base to trimming and J lost 10 bases; unmatched junction nucleotides: 9. The CDR3 reads CASSQVLAGGPGEQFF. The CDR3 DNA is TGTGCCAGCAGCCAAGTTTTAGCGGGGGGGCCGGGGGAGCAGTTCTTC.

J is TRBJ1-5 and V is TRBV28; 7 bases agree with TRBD1. Per germline, CDR1 MDHEN and CDR2 SYDVKM. This CDR3 is built from 15 residues. After removal of 4 bases from V and 7 bases from J, the junction contained 10 bases not matched to a gene. In nucleotides, the CDR3 is TGTGCCAGCAGTTCCTTACAGGGGCAGGAACAGCCCCAGCATTTT. Its protein is CASSSLQGQEQPQHF.

This clone was found once. The chain recombines TRBV5-1 with TRBJ1-4, with no clear D. Looked up from germline, CDR1 is SGHRS and CDR2 is YFSETQ. CDR3 size: 14 residues. Trimming pared 0 bases from V and 8 bases from J, leaving 11 bases between. CDR3 nucleotides: TGCGCCAGCAGCTTGGGCCCGGTCGAAGAAAAACTGTTTTTT. Amino acids: CASSLGPVEEKLFF.

The rearrangement links TRBV7-6 to TRBJ2-1; 7 bases line up with TRBD1. V trimming: 1 base; J trimming: 7 bases; junction bases outside the gene matches: 7. The CDR3 sequence is 15 residues long. Germline V gives CDR1 SGHVS, CDR2 FNYEAQ. The CDR3 nucleotides are TGTGCCAGCAGCTTAGGTCAGGGGGTTATAAATGAGCAGTTCTTC. Its protein is CASSLGQGVINEQFF.

The count of this clone is one. The chain is built from TRBV18 and TRBJ1-2, with D possibly matching TRBD1 (6 bases). This CDR3 comprises 14 residues. The germline CDR1 and CDR2 sequences are KGHSH and LQKENI. V lost 4 bases, J lost 0 bases, and 9 bases lay in between. In nucleotides, the CDR3 is TGTGCCAGCTCACGGGGGACACCTAACTATGGCTACACCTTC. Its translation: CASSRGTPNYGYTF. Looking up the rest from reference TRBV18 and TRBJ1-2 gives the full variable domain: NAGVMQNPRHLVRRRGQEARLRCSPMKGHSHVYWYRQLPEEGLKFMVYLQKENIIDESGMPKERFSAEFPKEGPSILRIQQVVRGDSAAYFCASSRGTPNYGYTFGSGTRLTVV.

The V and J genes are TRBV5-1 and TRBJ1-2; D perhaps matches TRBD1 (6 bases). This CDR3 is built from 14 residues. The V gene's germline CDR1 is SGHRS and CDR2 YFSETQ. V lost 4 bases to trimming and J lost 2 bases, with 12 bases between them. This CDR3 reads CASSLEGDNYGYTF. The CDR3 nucleotides are TGCGCCAGCAGCCTGGAGGGGGACAACTATGGCTACACCTTC.

The gene calls are TRBV6-5 and TRBJ1-2; D unclear. V was trimmed by 3 bases and J by 7 bases, leaving 12 bases between them. CDR3 length: 13 residues. Germline CDR1 and CDR2: MNHEY and SVGAGI. The CDR3 DNA reads TGTGCCAGCAGTTATCTTCTTTCGGGTGGCTACACCTTC. Protein: CASSYLLSGGYTF.

The chain links TRBV28 to TRBJ2-5; the D is unclear. V gave up 8 bases and J gave up 2 bases, with 9 bases separating them. The CDR3 is 12 amino acids. The germline gives CDR1 MDHEN, CDR2 SYDVKM. The CDR3 here is CASVADQETQYF. DNA for the CDR3: TGTGCCAGCGTGGCGGATCAAGAGACCCAGTACTTC.

The chain carries TRBV7-9 and TRBJ1-2; 7 bases map to TRBD1. The J segment lost 8 bases and the V segment lost 1 base, leaving 7 bases of the junction unmatched. The CDR3 spans 14 residues. Germline CDR1 SEHNR, CDR2 FQNEAQ (reference sequence). Here the CDR3 DNA reads TGTGCCAGCAGCTTAGTAGGTCAGGGGGACGGCTACACCTTC. As protein: CASSLVGQGDGYTF.

The chain combines TRBV6-5 with TRBJ1-2; 12 bases fit TRBD1. V dropped 5 bases and J dropped 6; count of bases not matched to a gene: 4. Germline assignment: CDR1 MNHEY and CDR2 SVGAGI. This CDR3 spans 14 amino acids. The CDR3 DNA follows: TGTGCCAGCAGTCCGGGACAGGGGGCGAATGGCTACACCTTC. This encodes CASSPGQGANGYTF.